One and the same sample provided the 23 T cell receptor beta chains below, sequenced in a study of T-cell reconstitution after alpha-beta-depleted transplantation in children. The TCRbeta library was prepared with unique molecular identifiers. TCRdb processed the PCR reads anew with MiXCR; each CDR3 protein has one entry. This table has about 580,000 distinct CDR3 sequences, 27% appearing once. Here the sequenced sample was PBMCs, taken before TCRalphabeta/CD19-depleted stem cell transplant. These receptors originate from a boy under two years old with Wiskott-Aldrich syndrome, due to receive a stem cell transplant.

V and J are TRBV5-1 and TRBJ2-1, with 8 positions matching TRBD2. The germline V gene encodes CDR1 SGHRS and CDR2 YFSETQ. CDR3 length: 15 amino acids. Germline trimming cut 2 bases from V and 9 bases from J; bases unmatched to any gene: 10. CDR3 region: CASSLTGLERGEQFF. The CDR3 region has the DNA TGCGCCAGCAGCTTAACGGGACTAGAAAGGGGTGAGCAGTTCTTC. Full variable domain (outside the CDR3, taken from reference TRBV5-1 and TRBJ2-1): KAGVTQTPRYLIKTRGQQVTLSCSPISGHRSVSWYQQTPGQGLQFLFEYFSETQRNKGNFPGRFSGRQFSNSRSEMNVSTLELGDSALYLCASSLTGLERGEQFFGPGTRLTVL.

This clonotype has just a few counts. The genes are TRBV5-1 and TRBJ2-1; perhaps D is TRBD1 or TRBD2 (9 bases each). Trimming stripped 4 bases from V and 7 bases from J, with 30 bases between. The germline CDR1 and CDR2 sequences are SGHRS and YFSETQ. The CDR3 extends over 19 amino acids. CDR3 coding DNA: TGCGCCAGCAGCCACGGGACAGGGACTAGCTCAAGTCTTACTAATGAGCAGTTCTTC. The encoded protein is CASSHGTGTSSSLTNEQFF.

In this sample, this clonotype turned up once. The chain couples TRBV5-7 to TRBJ2-7; TRBD1 aligns across 9 bases. TRBV5-7 is sorted into the ORF group, with uncertain function. Trimming took 4 bases from V and 6 from J; bases not matched to a gene: 17. The CDR3 length is 17 residues. CDR3 coding DNA: TGTGCCAGCAGCGCAACAACAACAGGGGGCGCTATGTCCGAGCAGTACTTC. Amino acids: CASSATTTGGAMSEQYF.

The rearrangement uses TRBV9 and TRBJ2-5; 15 nucleotides line up with TRBD2. Germline values: CDR1 SGDLS, CDR2 YYNGEE. Unmatched junction bases numbered 8, after V lost 2 bases and J lost 3 bases. CDR3 length: 18 residues. The CDR3 coding sequence is TGTGCCAGCAGCGTCCGTGACGGACTAGCGGGAGGGAAAGAGACCCAGTACTTC. This sequence encodes CASSVRDGLAGGKETQYF.

This clonotype was detected only a few times. Written as DNA, the CDR3 is TGCAGTGCTAGAGTGGCGACTAGCGGCCAAGAGACCCAGTACTTC. This translates into CSARVATSGQETQYF. The chain uses TRBV20-1 and TRBJ2-5, with TRBD2 matching 9 bases. The CDR3 extends over 15 amino acids. Germline V gene data show CDR1 as DFQATT and CDR2 as SNEGSKA (reference sequence). Trimming took 1 base from V and 1 from J; bases not matched to a gene: 4.

The rearrangement links TRBV12-3 or TRBV12-4 to TRBJ2-4, with no clear D. CDR3 size: 15 residues. V shed 2 bases and J shed 0 bases, with 8 bases lying between them. CDR3: CASSLRWRAKNIQYF. The DNA of the CDR3 is TGTGCCAGCAGTTTAAGGTGGAGAGCCAAAAACATTCAGTACTTC.

The V and J genes are TRBV15 and TRBJ2-2; 7 nucleotides agree with TRBD1. Germline V lookup: CDR1 LNHNV, CDR2 YYDKDF (reference sequence). This CDR3 is 15 amino acids long. Trimming removed 2 bases from V and 6 bases from J; junction bases left unmatched: 6. Here the CDR3 reads CATSRPLGGAGELFF. As DNA, the CDR3 is TGTGCCACCAGCAGACCCTTAGGGGGCGCCGGGGAGCTGTTTTTT.

This rearrangement joins TRBV20-1 to TRBJ2-2, with a weak D call TRBD1 (6 bases). Trimming took off 2 bases at V and 4 bases at J, with 11 bases between the two ends. Germline loops: CDR1 DFQATT, CDR2 SNEGSKA (reference sequence). The CDR3 spans 14 residues. The CDR3 region has the DNA TGCAGTGCTAGAAGGGCAGGGGTCACCGGGGAGCTGTTTTTT. It encodes CSARRAGVTGELFF.

This clonotype was picked up a small number of times. The V and J genes are TRBV20-1 and TRBJ2-4, with 8 bases aligning to TRBD1. V shed 0 bases and J 11 bases; nucleotides not matched to a gene: 12. The CDR3 loop spans 15 amino acids. CDR1 is DFQATT, CDR2 SNEGSKA, per germline (reference sequence). The CDR3 reads CSARDSQGASRFQYF. The CDR3 bases are TGCAGTGCTAGAGATTCCCAGGGGGCCTCCCGCTTTCAGTACTTC.

This clonotype was counted a few times. The V gene is TRBV25-1, the J gene TRBJ2-5, with TRBD1 as a possible D gene (5 bases). This CDR3 region has 13 residues. Per germline, CDR1 MGHDK and CDR2 SYGVNS. V was cut by 7 bases and J by 6 bases, with 15 bases left in between. The CDR3 reads CASTPGSEKTQYF. In DNA form, the CDR3 reads TGTGCCAGCACTCCAGGGTCTGAGAAGACCCAGTACTTC.

V usage is TRBV5-1 and J usage is TRBJ1-6; D may be TRBD1 (6 bases). Germline CDR1 is SGHRS and CDR2 is YFSETQ. The CDR3 extends over 16 amino acids. The V and J ends lost 4 bases and 6 bases respectively, with 17 bases between them. The CDR3 DNA is TGCGCCAGCAGCCTGACGGGGGCGAACGCTAATTCACCCCTCCACTTT. The encoded protein is CASSLTGANANSPLHF.

The chain recombines TRBV29-1 with TRBJ2-7, with D possibly TRBD2 on 8 matching bases. V lost 7 bases and J 0 bases, leaving 13 bases between the germline ends. This CDR3 comprises 13 residues. The V gene's germline CDR1 is SQVTM and CDR2 ANQGSEA. CDR3 sequence: CSAGRDSSYEQYF. The CDR3 DNA reads as TGCAGCGCCGGGAGGGACAGCTCCTACGAGCAGTACTTC.

This clonotype was found a few times. This chain connects TRBV7-2 to TRBJ2-7; 8 nucleotides agree with TRBD1. Germline V lookup: CDR1 SGHTA, CDR2 FQGNSA. The length of the CDR3 is 13 residues. With 5 bases clipped from V and 4 bases from J, the junction kept 4 bases outside the gene matches. The CDR3 protein is CASSVDRAYEQYF. As DNA, the CDR3 is TGTGCCAGCAGCGTGGACAGGGCATACGAGCAGTACTTC.

The chain is built from TRBV27 and TRBJ2-1; TRBD1 agrees at 7 bases. Germline V gives CDR1 MNHEY, CDR2 SMNVEV (reference sequence). Trimming cost V 6 bases and J 4 bases; bases outside gene matches: 15. The CDR3 runs to 17 residues. The CDR3 protein is CASSNAPTGAPYNEQFF. CDR3 DNA sequence: TGTGCCAGCAGCAACGCCCCTACAGGGGCCCCGTACAATGAGCAGTTCTTC.

The V call is TRBV20-1, the J call TRBJ2-3; TRBD2 agrees at 8 bases. The CDR3 is made up of 15 amino acids. V lost 3 bases, J lost 0 bases, and 5 bases stayed unmatched. Germline CDR1 DFQATT, CDR2 SNEGSKA (reference sequence). The CDR3 DNA reads TGCAGTGCTAGCCCTCCTAGCGGGAGCACAGATACGCAGTATTTT. This codes for CSASPPSGSTDTQYF.

This clonotype was found a few times. The chain links TRBV14 to TRBJ1-1, with D unclear. CDR3 length: 15 amino acids. Germline loops: CDR1 SGHDN, CDR2 FVKESK. Trimming cost V 1 base and J 4 bases, with 13 bases left between them. The CDR3 sequence: CASSQGNRWGTEAFF. The CDR3 DNA sequence: TGTGCCAGCAGCCAAGGTAATAGATGGGGCACTGAAGCTTTCTTT.

As concerns this clonotype: Germline and junction disagree at one end, which may indicate a read error. V is TRBV5-1 and J is TRBJ2-3; D is unclear. This CDR3 contains 14 residues. The germline V gene encodes CDR1 SGHRS and CDR2 YFSETQ. The CDR3 sequence: CASILNAGTDTQYF. For the CDR3, the DNA is TGCGCCAGCATCTTGAATGCCGGCACAGATACGCAGTATTTT.

This clonotype occurred a few times. The chain recombines TRBV5-5 with TRBJ2-3; 9 bases fit TRBD2. CDR3 length: 16 amino acids. Trimming at V came to 0 bases and at J to 4 bases, leaving 6 bases not matched to a gene. Germline loops: CDR1 SGHKS, CDR2 YYEKEE (reference sequence). CDR3: CASSLASSGKPDTQYF. CDR3 DNA sequence: TGTGCCAGCAGCTTGGCGTCTAGCGGGAAGCCAGATACGCAGTATTTT.

The chain uses TRBV5-1 and TRBJ2-1; TRBD2 aligns across 9 bases. CDR3 length: 18 amino acids. Germline CDR1 SGHRS, CDR2 YFSETQ. The junction had 16 bases not matched to a gene; V was cut back by 3 bases and J by 6 bases. The CDR3 protein is CASSWRTSATSFPNEQFF. The CDR3, as DNA: TGCGCCAGCAGCTGGCGGACTAGCGCGACGTCCTTTCCCAATGAGCAGTTCTTC.

This clonotype was picked up a small number of times. The rearrangement uses TRBV18 and TRBJ2-1, with D unclear. This CDR3 has 15 amino acids. The germline V gene has CDR1 KGHSH and CDR2 LQKENI. Trimming took off 0 bases at V and 8 bases at J, with 14 bases between the two ends. CDR3: CASSPPRNLLDEQFF. The DNA of the CDR3 is TGTGCCAGCTCACCACCGAGGAATCTTTTGGATGAGCAGTTCTTC.

This chain uses TRBV5-1 with TRBJ1-2; D not certain. CDR3 length: 16 residues. Germline V gives CDR1 SGHRS, CDR2 YFSETQ. Trimming took off 2 bases at V and 2 bases at J, with 16 bases between the two ends. CDR3: CASSFAGDNRNYGYTF. For the CDR3, the DNA is TGCGCCAGCAGCTTCGCCGGGGATAATAGGAACTATGGCTACACCTTC.

There are a few counts of this clonotype. The chain links TRBV4-1 to TRBJ2-1; D not certain. Between the trimmed V and J ends, which lost 1 base and 8 bases, there was a span of 9 bases. CDR1 MGHRA and CDR2 YSYEKL come from the germline V gene. This CDR3 is built from 13 residues. The CDR3 coding sequence is TGCGCCAGCAGCCAAGGATTTTGGGATGAGCAGTTCTTC. Translation: CASSQGFWDEQFF.

This clonotype has just a few counts. This chain uses TRBV27 with TRBJ2-1; D call uncertain. Trimming removed 7 bases at V and 0 bases at J, with 10 bases between. Per the germline V gene, CDR1 is MNHEY and CDR2 is SMNVEV (reference sequence). CDR3 length: 14 residues. The CDR3 protein is CASNFASSYNEQFF. The CDR3 DNA reads TGTGCCAGCAATTTTGCGAGCTCCTACAATGAGCAGTTCTTC.